This T cell receptor (beta chain) is from a study of identical twins. V was pared by 8 bases and J by 0 bases, with 10 bases between. This CDR3 has 13 amino acids. Per the germline V gene, CDR1 is MNHEY and CDR2 is SMNVEV (reference sequence). Via MiXCR, TCRdb re-called the 5' RACE reads, giving one row per CDR3 protein. Of around 240,000 distinct CDR3 sequences in the sample, about 7.3% were seen once. The same sample was also studied in work on yellow fever vaccine responses in identical twins. That study reports: Reportedly, the response of twins' T cells to the vaccine seemed partly convergent, partly personalized.

Sequencing used memory (CD45RO+) T cells sorted from blood. The clonotype comes from a woman aged 18 to 35 in good health. The chain links TRBV27 to TRBJ1-1; D ambiguous. The CDR3 protein is CASRSTMNTEAFF. The CDR3 nucleotides are TGTGCCAGCCGGTCCACAATGAACACTGAAGCTTTCTTT.